These T cell receptor beta chains were read from a single sample in a study of cytomegalovirus exposure and HLA in healthy donors. Measured with immunoSEQ multiplex PCR; TCRdb has only the in-frame clones, and not every one. The table shows roughly 100,000 clones, with about 69% occurring only once. Specimen: PBMCs. These TCRs come from a man aged 40-49 years in good health and CMV-seronegative. The CDR3 runs from the conserved cysteine through the conserved F or W. Fields, in order: D gene, J gene, clone size, V gene, CDR3 DNA, CDR3 protein. A D gene is named only where the DNA matches it firmly. Some rows have no size entry. The others give once, few or many, or a class for an expanded clone.

TRBD1	TRBJ2-2	NA	TRBV7-7	TGTGCTAGCACCACCACAGGGGCCGGGGAGCTGTTTTTT	CASTTTGAGELFF
NA	TRBJ1-2	NA	TRBV25-1	TGTGCCAGCAGTGGTCCCCTCGACAGGCCCCGGGTCTATGGCTACACCTTC	CASSGPLDRPRVYGYTF
NA	TRBJ2-1	NA	TRBV4-1	TGCGCCAGCAGCCTCGACTGGAGCTCCTACAATGAGCAGTTCTTC	CASSLDWSSYNEQFF
TRBD1	TRBJ1-4	NA	TRBV5-4	TGTGCCAGCAGTCCCGGGACAGGGGTTATGGGTGAAAAACTGTTTTTT	CASSPGTGVMGEKLFF
NA	TRBJ1-5	NA	TRBV7-8	TGTGCCAGCAGCCCGGGAGGGGTGAGCAATCAGCCCCAGCATTTT	CASSPGGVSNQPQHF
NA	TRBJ1-3	many	TRBV6-5	TGTGCCAGCAGTTACACCCCCACTCTCTCTGGAAACACCATATATTTT	CASSYTPTLSGNTIYF
NA	TRBJ2-6	NA	TRBV19	TGTGCCAGTAGTACAGGACATGGGAAGAACTCTGGGGCCAACGTCCTGACTTTC	CASSTGHGKNSGANVLTF
NA	TRBJ2-3	NA	TRBV18	TGTGCCAGCTCACCCGGGAGTATAGGCACAGATACGCAGTATTTT	CASSPGSIGTDTQYF
NA	TRBJ2-3	NA	TRBV15	TGTGCCACCAGCAGAGAACCTTCGGGGACAGATACGCAGTATTTT	CATSREPSGTDTQYF
TRBD2	TRBJ2-7	NA	TRBV30	TGTGCCTGGACCGGACTAGCGGGGACCTACGAGCAGTACTTC	CAWTGLAGTYEQYF
NA	TRBJ1-2	NA	TRBV19	TGTGCCAGTAGTACCCCTGACAGGCTTTCGCATGGCTACACCTTC	CASSTPDRLSHGYTF
TRBD2	TRBJ2-7	few	TRBV11-3	TGTGCCAGCAGCTTTACCGGGACTACAATATACGAGCAGTACTTC	CASSFTGTTIYEQYF
TRBD2	TRBJ2-7	NA	TRBV27	TGTGCCAGCAGTTTAGGGGGGTTCCCGGGAGGGCGGTTCGAGCAGTACTTC	CASSLGGFPGGRFEQYF
TRBD2	TRBJ2-7	NA	TRBV7-9	TGTGCCAGCAGCCCCAGCCTAGCGGGATACGAGCAGTACTTC	CASSPSLAGYEQYF
TRBD2	TRBJ2-2	NA	TRBV7-9	TGTGCCAGCCACATGGCGGGAGGCTTCACCGGGGAGCTGTTTTTT	CASHMAGGFTGELFF
NA	TRBJ1-1	NA	TRBV6-6	TGTGCCAGCAGCTCCCCCGGGGGTAAGACTGAAGCTTTCTTT	CASSSPGGKTEAFF
TRBD1	TRBJ1-1	NA	TRBV4-1	TGCGCCAGCAGGGGACAGGTGAACACTGAAGCTTTCTTT	CASRGQVNTEAFF
NA	TRBJ1-6	NA	TRBV7-3	TGTGCCAGCAGCTTAATCGCCACGGGGGTCGGGTTACCCCTCCACTTT	CASSLIATGVGLPLHF
NA	TRBJ1-2	NA	TRBV25-1	TGTGCCAGCAGTGCATACACCGGGACAAAATATGGCTACACCTTC	CASSAYTGTKYGYTF
TRBD1	TRBJ2-3	NA	TRBV5-1	TGCGCCAGCAGCGGGGGGACAGGGAGAGATACGCAGTATTTT	CASSGGTGRDTQYF
NA	TRBJ1-1	NA	TRBV15	TGTGCCACCAGCAGAGTCAAATTGAACACTGAAGCTTTCTTT	CATSRVKLNTEAFF
TRBD1	TRBJ1-2	NA	TRBV5-1	TGCGCCAGCAGCTTGGCGGGACAGATCTATGGCTACACCTTC	CASSLAGQIYGYTF
NA	TRBJ2-7	few	TRBV7-8	TGTGCCAGCAGCTTAGAAAGCGGAGCCTACGAGCAGTACTTC	CASSLESGAYEQYF
TRBD2	TRBJ2-3	NA	TRBV2	TGTGCCAGCAGTGAAGTGGTTAGCGGGGGGGCAAGACCAGATACGCAGTATTTT	CASSEVVSGGARPDTQYF
NA	TRBJ2-7	NA	TRBV11-2	TGTGCCAGCAGCTTAAGGAACAGGGACGACGAGCAGTACTTC	CASSLRNRDDEQYF